The present TCR beta chain was sequenced within a study of T-cell reconstitution after alpha-beta-depleted transplantation in children. Germline assignment: CDR1 SGDLS and CDR2 YYNGEE. Trimming took 2 bases from V and 10 from J; bases not matched to a gene: 3. The CDR3 sequence is 12 residues long. This sample's TCRbeta library carried unique molecular identifier barcodes. A single record per CDR3 protein comes from TCRdb applying MiXCR to the PCR reads. Here the sample spans about 580,000 distinct CDR3 sequences, roughly 24% being singletons. This clonotype was picked up many times. The TCR comes from a boy younger than two who had a stem cell transplant for acute myeloid leukemia, so the T cells may come from the graft donor. The gene calls are TRBV9 and TRBJ2-1, with 7 bases fitting TRBD2. This specimen consisted of PBMCs, mostly from graft donor cells, obtained 360 days after TCRalphabeta/CD19-depleted stem cell transplant. The DNA of the CDR3 is TGTGCCAGCAGCGTTAGCGGGCAAGAGCAGTTCTTC. Translation: CASSVSGQEQFF.